This T cell receptor beta chain comes out of a study of blood T cell repertoires in COVID-19. The CDR3 spans 15 residues. Germline values: CDR1 SGHRS, CDR2 YFSETQ. V shed 5 bases and J 0 bases; nucleotides not matched to a gene: 5. Assay: immunoSEQ multiplex PCR; the TCRdb copy retains only in-frame clones and omits some. The sample carries roughly 220,000 clones, about four fifths recorded once. Cohort allocation depended upon clinical history that participants reported. This clone has just a few counts. Sequences were obtained from PBMCs or T cells enriched from blood (not recorded which). The receptor was derived from a woman in her forties who had recovered from COVID-19. V and J are TRBV5-1 and TRBJ1-3; 7 bases line up with TRBD1. DNA for the CDR3: TGCGCCAGCAGTTTGACAGGGAACTCTGGAAACACCATATATTTT. This sequence encodes CASSLTGNSGNTIYF.